This TCR beta chain stems from a study of cytomegalovirus exposure and HLA in healthy donors. With respect to this clone: The target antigen is unknown.

Study-wide findings and caveats: Investigators reported 164 TCR beta chains as tied to cytomegalovirus.

Among the approximately 130 subjects of the validation cohort, separate from the 666-subject first cohort, were the donors. Germline-derived CDR1 and CDR2 are SNHLY and FYNNEI. V was trimmed by 4 bases and J by 4 bases, leaving 14 bases between them. The CDR3 runs to 15 residues. Using immunoSEQ multiplex PCR, the repertoire was profiled, and TCRdb retains in-frame clones only, with some absent. The table records 130,000 to 150,000 clones, 75% to 90% of them present only once. The sequence was obtained from a woman aged 25-40 years in good health and CMV-seropositive. Sequencing was done on a sample of PBMCs. The V gene is TRBV2, the J gene TRBJ2-1, with D perhaps TRBD2 (5 bases). Here the CDR3 reads CASSGAGRRYNEQFF. As DNA, the CDR3 is TGTGCCAGCAGTGGGGCCGGACGGAGGTACAATGAGCAGTTCTTC.